This T cell receptor (beta chain) was captured in a study of shared clonotypes between healthy human individuals. Regarding the study as a whole: Several donors shared approximately 5% of their naive CD4 clonotypes. Clonotypes not shared had lower generation probabilities than those common to all four donors. Only blood samples were collected, and tissue repertoires likely differ.

Germline CDR1 is MNHNS and CDR2 is SASEGT. The CDR3 covers 13 residues. Trimming cost V 6 bases and J 5 bases; bases outside gene matches: 2. Per the original data handling: Filtering differed, since immunoSEQ gave only junction sequences and no quality scores. TCRdb's table, derived via immunoSEQ multiplex PCR, lists solely in-frame clones and lacks some. That table supplies the V and J calls and clone size; D and trimming were determined from the DNA. The data show hundreds of thousands of clones, 90% to 95% seen once. In the naive CD8 group, cells lacked CD45RO and were positively selected for CCR7, so terminally differentiated effector memory CD45RA+ cells were left out. As concerns this clone: Its specificity is not known.

The sequence came from a woman aged 30 to 39 in good health. The chain links TRBV6-1 to TRBJ2-2; 8 bases line up with TRBD1. The sample comprised naive CD8+ T cells sorted from blood. The CDR3 protein is CASRDRDTGELFF. The DNA for the CDR3 is TGTGCCAGCAGGGACAGGGATACCGGGGAGCTGTTTTTT.